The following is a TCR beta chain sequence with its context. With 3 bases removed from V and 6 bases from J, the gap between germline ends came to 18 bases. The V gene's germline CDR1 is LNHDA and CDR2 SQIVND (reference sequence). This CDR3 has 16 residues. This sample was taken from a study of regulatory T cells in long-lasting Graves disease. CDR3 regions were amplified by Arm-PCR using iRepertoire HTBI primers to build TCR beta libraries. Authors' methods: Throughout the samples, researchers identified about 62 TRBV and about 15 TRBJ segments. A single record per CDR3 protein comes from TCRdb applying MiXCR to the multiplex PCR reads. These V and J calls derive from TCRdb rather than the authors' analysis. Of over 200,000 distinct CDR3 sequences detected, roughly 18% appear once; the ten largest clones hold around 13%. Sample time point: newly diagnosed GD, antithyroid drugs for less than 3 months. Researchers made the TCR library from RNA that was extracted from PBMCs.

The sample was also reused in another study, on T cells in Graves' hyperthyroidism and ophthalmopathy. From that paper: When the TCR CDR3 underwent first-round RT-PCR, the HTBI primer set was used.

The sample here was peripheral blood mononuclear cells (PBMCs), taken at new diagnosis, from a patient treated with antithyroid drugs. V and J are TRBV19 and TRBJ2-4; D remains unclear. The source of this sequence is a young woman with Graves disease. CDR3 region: CASSIGSGGATNIQYF. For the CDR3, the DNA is TGTGCCAGTAGTATCGGTTCTGGCGGCGCTACAAACATTCAGTACTTC.